This passage covers 5 T cell receptor beta chains from one sample sequenced in a study of blood T cell repertoires in COVID-19. Some clones are missing from TCRdb's copy, which holds only in-frame ones; the method was immunoSEQ multiplex PCR. The table shows 250,000 to 350,000 clones, with about 83% occurring only once. The specimen sequenced was peripheral blood. These receptors were obtained from a woman in her 50s with acute or convalescent COVID-19.

The chain combines TRBV25-1 with TRBJ1-1; TRBD1 matches 8 bases. After removal of 3 bases from V and 4 bases from J, the junction contained 4 bases not matched to a gene. This CDR3 is 14 amino acids long. From germline, CDR1 is MGHDK and CDR2 SYGVNS. CDR3 amino acids: CASSDPDRATEAFF. The CDR3 coding sequence is TGTGCCAGCAGTGACCCGGACAGGGCCACTGAAGCTTTCTTT.

This chain connects TRBV7-2 to TRBJ1-1; possibly TRBD1 for D (6 bases). The germline V gene has CDR1 SGHTA and CDR2 FQGNSA. The CDR3 consists of 12 residues. Between the trimmed V and J ends, which lost 6 bases and 6 bases, there was a span of 11 bases. CDR3 sequence (DNA): TGTGCCAGCAGTAGAAACAGGGCTGAAGCTTTCTTT. Its translation is CASSRNRAEAFF.

The chain links TRBV6-2 or TRBV6-3 to TRBJ1-2; D remains unclear. V was pared by 7 bases and J by 2 bases, with 14 bases between. CDR3 size: 14 residues. Germline V gene sequence: CDR1 MNHEY, CDR2 SVGEGT. In DNA, the CDR3 is TGTGCCAGCAACCCAATGGAGGAGAACTATGGCTACACCTTC. Translating gives CASNPMEENYGYTF.

CDR3 loop: CSVAGTGYEQYF. The CDR3 DNA follows: TGCAGCGTTGCTGGGACAGGCTACGAGCAGTACTTC. The chain links TRBV29-1 to TRBJ2-7; 8 bases match TRBD1. The CDR3 covers 12 residues. Germline loops: CDR1 SQVTM, CDR2 ANQGSEA. V lost 4 bases to trimming and J lost 3 bases; unmatched junction nucleotides: 2.

The chain couples TRBV5-1 to TRBJ1-1; D is unresolved. Deletions cut 3 bases from V and 1 base from J, with 7 bases between. CDR1 is SGHRS, CDR2 YFSETQ, per germline. CDR3 length: 13 amino acids. CDR3 protein: CASSSSGNTEAFF. CDR3 nucleotide sequence: TGCGCCAGCAGCTCCTCAGGGAACACTGAAGCTTTCTTT.